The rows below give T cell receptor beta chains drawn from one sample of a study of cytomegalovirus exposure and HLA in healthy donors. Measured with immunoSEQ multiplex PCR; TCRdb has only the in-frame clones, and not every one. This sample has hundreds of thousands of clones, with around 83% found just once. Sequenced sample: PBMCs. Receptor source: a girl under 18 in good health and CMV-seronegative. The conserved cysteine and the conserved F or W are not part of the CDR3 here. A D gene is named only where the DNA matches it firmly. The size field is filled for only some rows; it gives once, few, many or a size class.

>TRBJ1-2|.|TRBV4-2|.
ASSRGTSGGYT
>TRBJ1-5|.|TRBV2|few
ASSKAVLLSNQPQH
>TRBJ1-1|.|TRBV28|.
ASSYQGENTEAF
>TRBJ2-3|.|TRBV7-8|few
ASSLGSADTQY
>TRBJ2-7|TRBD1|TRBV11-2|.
ASSLEGTGTYEQY
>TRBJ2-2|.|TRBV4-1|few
ASSPQEAGELF
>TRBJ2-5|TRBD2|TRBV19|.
ASSPGLGVGTQY
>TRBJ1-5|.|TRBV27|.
ARVDRYNQPQH
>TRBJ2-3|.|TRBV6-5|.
ASSYYGPGRDTQY
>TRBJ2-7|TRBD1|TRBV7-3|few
ASSSTGGFDEQY
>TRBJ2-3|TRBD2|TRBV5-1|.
ASSSTILAGSTDTQY
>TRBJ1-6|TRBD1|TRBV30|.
AWSAQWGQPNNSPLH
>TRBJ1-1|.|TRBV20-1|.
SVRRQIEAF
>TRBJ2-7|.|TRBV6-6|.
ASSYSPDTSTYEQY